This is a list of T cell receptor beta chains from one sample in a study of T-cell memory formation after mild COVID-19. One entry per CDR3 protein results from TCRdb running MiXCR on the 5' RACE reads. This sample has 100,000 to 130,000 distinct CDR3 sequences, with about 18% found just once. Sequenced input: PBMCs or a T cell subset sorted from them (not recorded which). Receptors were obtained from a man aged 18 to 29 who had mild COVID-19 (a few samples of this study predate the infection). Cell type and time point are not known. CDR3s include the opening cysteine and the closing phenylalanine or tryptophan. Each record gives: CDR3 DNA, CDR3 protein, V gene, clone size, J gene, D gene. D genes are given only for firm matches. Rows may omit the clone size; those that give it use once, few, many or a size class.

TGCAGCGGGGTACTTTACACAGATACGCAGTATTTT CSGVLYTDTQYF TRBV29-1 - TRBJ2-3 -
TGTGCCAGCAGCTGGAAGCGGGGGGTCTACGAGCAGTACTTC CASSWKRGVYEQYF TRBV7-2 few TRBJ2-7 TRBD2
TGTGCCATCAGTGATAAGGAGACCCAGTACTTC CAISDKETQYF TRBV10-3 few TRBJ2-5 -
TGTGCCAGCAGTTTAAGGCACTATGGCTACACCTTC CASSLRHYGYTF TRBV12-3/TRBV12-4 few TRBJ1-2 -
TGTGCCAGCAGCTTATTCACAGGGCCGTTCTACGAGCAGTACTTC CASSLFTGPFYEQYF TRBV11-1 - TRBJ2-7 -
TGTGCCAGCAGCCTGAGCGGTCGGGGGGGCACAGATACGCAGTATTTT CASSLSGRGGTDTQYF TRBV3-1 - TRBJ2-3 TRBD2
TGTGCCAGCTCACCCATGGACGGGCAATGGAACACTGAAGCTTTCTTT CASSPMDGQWNTEAFF TRBV18 - TRBJ1-1 -
TGTGCCAGCAGCCTCAAGGGGCGGGACAGCCGAAACACCATATATTTT CASSLKGRDSRNTIYF TRBV7-3 - TRBJ1-3 TRBD1
TGTGCCAGCAGCTTAGAAGCCCCGGGATCGAGCTCCTACAATGAGCAGTTCTTC CASSLEAPGSSSYNEQFF TRBV7-6 - TRBJ2-1 -
TGTGCCAGCTGGGACAGGGCTTTCAATGAGCAGTTCTTC CASWDRAFNEQFF TRBV28 - TRBJ2-1 TRBD1
TGTGCCAGCAGCAACAGACTAGAGACCCAGTACTTC CASSNRLETQYF TRBV7-2 many TRBJ2-5 -
TGCGCCAGCAGCTCGACAGCGTCAAACACTGAAGCTTTCTTT CASSSTASNTEAFF TRBV5-1 many TRBJ1-1 -
TGTGCCAGCAGCTTGGCGTCCTACACCGGGGAGCTGTTTTTT CASSLASYTGELFF TRBV7-9 few TRBJ2-2 -
TGTGCCAGCAGTCGCTGGGACAGCTATGGCTACACCTTC CASSRWDSYGYTF TRBV7-9 - TRBJ1-2 TRBD1
TGCGCCAGCAGCCCGGGACTAGCAATAGGTGAGCAGTTCTTC CASSPGLAIGEQFF TRBV4-3 - TRBJ2-1 TRBD2
TGTGCCAGCACCCACCGGGCTACCGCAGATACGCAGTATTTT CASTHRATADTQYF TRBV9 - TRBJ2-3 -